This note documents a single T cell receptor (beta chain) sequence. Germline V gene lookup returns CDR1 SGHDT and CDR2 YYEEEE. The CDR3 covers 14 residues. With 3 bases clipped from V and 5 bases from J, the junction kept 4 bases outside the gene matches. This sample was taken from a study of cytomegalovirus exposure and HLA in healthy donors. The PCR made use of 60 Vbeta and 13 Jbeta primers. The protocol was immunoSEQ multiplex PCR, while the TCRdb copy is restricted to in-frame clones and leaves out a portion. With about 200,000 clones in the sample, the ten largest clones hold around 1.1%. The TCR originated in a girl aged 2-10 years in good health and CMV-seropositive. Sequenced sample: PBMCs. This sequence joins TRBV5-6 and TRBJ1-1; 10 bases line up with TRBD1. CDR3 region: CASSWGQGLTEAFF. The CDR3 DNA reads as TGTGCCAGCAGCTGGGGACAGGGGTTGACTGAAGCTTTCTTT.